The T cell receptor beta chain described here comes from a study of T cells in Graves' hyperthyroidism and ophthalmopathy. Diagnosis rested on symptoms, serum thyroxine and TRAb, thyroid ultrasound, and orbital computed tomography. General observations from the study: Ophthalmopathy onset followed model prediction by a median roughly six months.

Amplification yielded TCR beta CDR3 regions, with RNA transcripts as the source. First-round RT-PCR of the TCR CDR3 relied on the HTBI primer set. MiXCR, run by TCRdb on the multiplex PCR reads, gives a single entry per CDR3 protein. In the table there are about 700,000 distinct CDR3 sequences, roughly 46% of which are singletons. Turning to this clonotype: Its antigen is as yet unknown. Given a much more abundant clone one base away, this may be a read error.

This CDR3 has 15 residues. Per germline, CDR1 SGHVS and CDR2 FQNEAQ. This chain joins TRBV7-8 and TRBJ1-6; D perhaps matches TRBD1 (5 bases). The receptor was isolated from an adult man with Graves' disease, either hyperthyroidism or ophthalmopathy (not recorded which). Sequencing was performed on peripheral blood or thyroid tissue (not recorded which). The CDR3 DNA follows: TGTGCCAGCAGCACCGGGGGGTCCTATAGTTCACCCCTCCACTTT. Its protein is CASSTGGSYSSPLHF.